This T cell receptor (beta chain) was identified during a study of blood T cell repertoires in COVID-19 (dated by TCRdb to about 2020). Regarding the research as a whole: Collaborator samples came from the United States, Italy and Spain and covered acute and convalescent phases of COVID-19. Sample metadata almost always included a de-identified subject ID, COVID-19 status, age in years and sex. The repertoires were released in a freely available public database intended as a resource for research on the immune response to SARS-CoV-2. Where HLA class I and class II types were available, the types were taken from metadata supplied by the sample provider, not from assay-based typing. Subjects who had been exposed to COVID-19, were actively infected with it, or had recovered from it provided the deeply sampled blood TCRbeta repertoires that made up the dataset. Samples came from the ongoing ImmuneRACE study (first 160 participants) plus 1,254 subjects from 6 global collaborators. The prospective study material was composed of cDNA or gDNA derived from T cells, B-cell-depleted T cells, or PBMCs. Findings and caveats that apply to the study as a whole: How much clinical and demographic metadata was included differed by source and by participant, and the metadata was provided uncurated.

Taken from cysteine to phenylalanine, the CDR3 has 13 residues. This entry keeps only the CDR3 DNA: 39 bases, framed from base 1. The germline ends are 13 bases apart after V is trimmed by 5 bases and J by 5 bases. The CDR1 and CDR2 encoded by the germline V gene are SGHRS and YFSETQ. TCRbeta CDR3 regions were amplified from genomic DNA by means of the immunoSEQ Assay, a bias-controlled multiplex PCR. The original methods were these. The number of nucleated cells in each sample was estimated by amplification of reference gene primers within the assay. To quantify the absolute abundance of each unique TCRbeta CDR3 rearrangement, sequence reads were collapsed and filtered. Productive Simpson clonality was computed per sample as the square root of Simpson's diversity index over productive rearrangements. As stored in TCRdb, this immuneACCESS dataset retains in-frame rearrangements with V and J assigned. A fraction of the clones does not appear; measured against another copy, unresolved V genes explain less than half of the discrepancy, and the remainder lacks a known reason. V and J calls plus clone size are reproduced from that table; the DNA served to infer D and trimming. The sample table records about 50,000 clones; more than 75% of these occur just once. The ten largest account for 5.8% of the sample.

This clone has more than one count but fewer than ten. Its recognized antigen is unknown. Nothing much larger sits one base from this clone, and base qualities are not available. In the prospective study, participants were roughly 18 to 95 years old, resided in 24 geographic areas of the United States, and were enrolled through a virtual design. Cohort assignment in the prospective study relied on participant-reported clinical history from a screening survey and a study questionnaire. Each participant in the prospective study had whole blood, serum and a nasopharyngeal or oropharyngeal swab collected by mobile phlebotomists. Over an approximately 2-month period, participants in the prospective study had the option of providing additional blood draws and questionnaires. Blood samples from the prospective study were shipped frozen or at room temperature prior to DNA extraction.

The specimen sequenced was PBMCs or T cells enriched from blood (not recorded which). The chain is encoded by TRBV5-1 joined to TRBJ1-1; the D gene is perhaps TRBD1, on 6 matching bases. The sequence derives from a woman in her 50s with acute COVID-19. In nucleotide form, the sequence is TGCGCCAGCAGAGCAGGGGAAGGAACTGAAGCTTTCTTT. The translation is CASRAGEGTEAFF.